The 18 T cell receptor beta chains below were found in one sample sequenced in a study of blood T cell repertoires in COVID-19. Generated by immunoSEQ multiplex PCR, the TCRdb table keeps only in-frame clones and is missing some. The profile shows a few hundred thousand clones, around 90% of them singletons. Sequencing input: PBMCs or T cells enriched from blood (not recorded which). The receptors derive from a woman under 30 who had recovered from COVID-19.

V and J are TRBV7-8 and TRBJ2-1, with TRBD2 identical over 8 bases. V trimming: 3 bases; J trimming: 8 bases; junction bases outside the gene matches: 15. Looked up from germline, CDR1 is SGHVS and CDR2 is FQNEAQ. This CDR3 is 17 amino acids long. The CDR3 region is CASSFRGGTLQGDEQFF. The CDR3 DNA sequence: TGTGCCAGCAGCTTTCGGGGGGGGACCTTACAAGGCGATGAGCAGTTCTTC. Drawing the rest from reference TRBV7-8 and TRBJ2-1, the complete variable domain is GAGVSQSPRYKVAKRGQDVALRCDPISGHVSLFWYQQALGQGPEFLTYFQNEAQLDKSGLPSDRFFAERPEGSVSTLKIQRTQQEDSAVYLCASSFRGGTLQGDEQFFGPGTRLTVL.

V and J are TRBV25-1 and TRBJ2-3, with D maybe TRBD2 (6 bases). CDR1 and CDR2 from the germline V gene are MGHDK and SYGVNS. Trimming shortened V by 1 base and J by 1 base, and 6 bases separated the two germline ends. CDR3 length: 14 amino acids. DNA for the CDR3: TGTGCCAGCAGTGAATGGGGGGGCACAGATACGCAGTATTTT. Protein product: CASSEWGGTDTQYF.

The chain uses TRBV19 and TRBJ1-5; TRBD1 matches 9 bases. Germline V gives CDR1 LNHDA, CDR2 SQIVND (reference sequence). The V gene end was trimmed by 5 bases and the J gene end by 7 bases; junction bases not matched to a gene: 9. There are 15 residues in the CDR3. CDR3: CASSVTGGAGQPQHF. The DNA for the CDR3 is TGTGCCAGTAGTGTTACAGGGGGCGCCGGGCAGCCCCAGCATTTT. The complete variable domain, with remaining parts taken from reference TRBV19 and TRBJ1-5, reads DGGITQSPKYLFRKEGQNVTLSCEQNLNHDAMYWYRQDPGQGLRLIYYSQIVNDFQKGDIAEGYSVSREKKESFPLTVTSAQKNPTAFYLCASSVTGGAGQPQHFGDGTRLSIL.

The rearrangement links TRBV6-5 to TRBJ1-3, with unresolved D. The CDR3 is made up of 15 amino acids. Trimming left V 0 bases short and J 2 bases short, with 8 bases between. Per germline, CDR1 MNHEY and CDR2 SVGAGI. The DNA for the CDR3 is TGTGCCAGCAGTTACTCGGGCAATCCTGGAAACACCATATATTTT. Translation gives CASSYSGNPGNTIYF.

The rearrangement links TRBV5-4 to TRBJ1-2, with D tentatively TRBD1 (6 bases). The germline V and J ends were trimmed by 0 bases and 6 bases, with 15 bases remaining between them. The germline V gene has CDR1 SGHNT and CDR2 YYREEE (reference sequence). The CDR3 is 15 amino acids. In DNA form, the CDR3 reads TGTGCCAGCAGCTTGGGCGGGGGGCGCGGTCATGGCTACACCTTC. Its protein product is CASSLGGGRGHGYTF.

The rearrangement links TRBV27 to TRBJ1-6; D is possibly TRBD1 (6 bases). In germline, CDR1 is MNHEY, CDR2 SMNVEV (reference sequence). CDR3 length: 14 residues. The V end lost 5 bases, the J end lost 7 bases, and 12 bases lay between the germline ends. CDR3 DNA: TGTGCCAGCAGTAGGGGGGGACGGAATTCACCCCTCCACTTT. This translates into CASSRGGRNSPLHF.

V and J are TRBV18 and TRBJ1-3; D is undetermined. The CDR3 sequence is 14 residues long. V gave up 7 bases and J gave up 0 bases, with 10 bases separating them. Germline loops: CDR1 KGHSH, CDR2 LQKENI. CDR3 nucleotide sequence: TGTGCCAGCTTCGGGTCGAGCTCTGGAAACACCATATATTTT. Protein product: CASFGSSSGNTIYF.

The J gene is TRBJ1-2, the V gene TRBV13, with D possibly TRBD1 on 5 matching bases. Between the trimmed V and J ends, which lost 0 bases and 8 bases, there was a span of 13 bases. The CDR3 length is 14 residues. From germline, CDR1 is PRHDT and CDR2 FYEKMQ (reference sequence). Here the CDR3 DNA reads TGTGCCAGCAGCTTAGGCCTCGGGGGTAACGGCTACACCTTC. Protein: CASSLGLGGNGYTF.

CDR3 DNA sequence: TGTGCCAGCAGCGTCCAAGCGGGGGGCATCACAGATACGCAGTATTTT. Translating it yields CASSVQAGGITDTQYF. The chain employs TRBV9 and TRBJ2-3, with TRBD2 matching 9 bases. The CDR3 is 16 amino acids. Germline V gene lookup returns CDR1 SGDLS and CDR2 YYNGEE. V was pared by 2 bases and J by 2 bases, with 6 bases of the junction left unmatched.

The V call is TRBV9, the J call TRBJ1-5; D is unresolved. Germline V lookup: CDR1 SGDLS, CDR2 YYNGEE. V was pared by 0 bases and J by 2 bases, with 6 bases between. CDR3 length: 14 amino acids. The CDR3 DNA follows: TGTGCCAGCAGCGTAGACTTGGGCAATCAGCCCCAGCATTTT. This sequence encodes CASSVDLGNQPQHF.

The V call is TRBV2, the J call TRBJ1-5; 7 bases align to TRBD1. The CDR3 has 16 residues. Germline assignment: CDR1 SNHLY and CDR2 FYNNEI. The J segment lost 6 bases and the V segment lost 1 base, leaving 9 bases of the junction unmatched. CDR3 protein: CASSEGVKGAGQPQHF. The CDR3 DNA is TGTGCCAGCAGTGAAGGGGTGAAGGGGGCAGGTCAGCCCCAGCATTTT.

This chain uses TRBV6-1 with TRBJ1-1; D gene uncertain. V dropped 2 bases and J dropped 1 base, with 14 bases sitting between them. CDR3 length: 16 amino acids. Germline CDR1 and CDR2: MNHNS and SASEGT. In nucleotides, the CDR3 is TGTGCCAGCAGTGAAAGGCGGTGGAACCCGAACACTGAAGCTTTCTTT. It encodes CASSERRWNPNTEAFF.

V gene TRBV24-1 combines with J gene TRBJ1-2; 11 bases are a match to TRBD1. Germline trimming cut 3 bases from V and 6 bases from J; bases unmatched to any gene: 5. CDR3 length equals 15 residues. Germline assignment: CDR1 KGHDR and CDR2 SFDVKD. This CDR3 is CATSDATGQGDGYTF. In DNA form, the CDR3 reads TGTGCCACCAGTGATGCGACGGGACAGGGGGATGGCTACACCTTC.

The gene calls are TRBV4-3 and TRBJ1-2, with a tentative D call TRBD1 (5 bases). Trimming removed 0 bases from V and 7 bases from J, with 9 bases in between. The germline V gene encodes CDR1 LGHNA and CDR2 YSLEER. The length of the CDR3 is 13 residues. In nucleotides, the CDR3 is TGCGCCAGCAGCCAAGAAAGGGGAGGTGGCTACACCTTC. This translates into CASSQERGGGYTF.

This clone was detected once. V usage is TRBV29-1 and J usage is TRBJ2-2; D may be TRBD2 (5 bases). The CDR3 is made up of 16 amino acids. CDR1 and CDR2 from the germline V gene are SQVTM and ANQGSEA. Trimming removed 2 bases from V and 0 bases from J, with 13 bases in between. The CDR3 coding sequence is TGCAGCGTTGAAAGGACTGCTGGCCCGAACACCGGGGAGCTGTTTTTT. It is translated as CSVERTAGPNTGELFF.

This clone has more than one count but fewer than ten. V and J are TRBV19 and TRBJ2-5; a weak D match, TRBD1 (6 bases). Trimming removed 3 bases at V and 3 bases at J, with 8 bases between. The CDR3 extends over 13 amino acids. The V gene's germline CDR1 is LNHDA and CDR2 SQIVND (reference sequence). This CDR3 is CASSIPGEETQYF. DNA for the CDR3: TGTGCCAGTAGTATTCCAGGGGAAGAGACCCAGTACTTC.

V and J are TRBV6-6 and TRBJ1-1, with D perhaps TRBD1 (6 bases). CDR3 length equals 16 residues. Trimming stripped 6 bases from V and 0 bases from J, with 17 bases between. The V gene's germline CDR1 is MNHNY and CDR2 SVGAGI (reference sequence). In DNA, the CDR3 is TGTGCCAGCAGGAATCACGCCGGACAGTTGAACACTGAAGCTTTCTTT. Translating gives CASRNHAGQLNTEAFF.

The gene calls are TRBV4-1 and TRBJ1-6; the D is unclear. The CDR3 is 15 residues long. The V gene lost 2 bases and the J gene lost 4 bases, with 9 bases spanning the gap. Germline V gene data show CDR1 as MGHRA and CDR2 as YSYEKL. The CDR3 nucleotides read TGCGCCAGCAGCCAACGGCGGGAATATAATTCACCCCTCCACTTT. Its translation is CASSQRREYNSPLHF.